This TCR beta chain was retrieved from a study of cytomegalovirus exposure and HLA in healthy donors. 60 Vbeta and 13 Jbeta primers were used in PCR. Clones were read by immunoSEQ multiplex PCR, and TCRdb kept only the in-frame ones, dropping some. The data contain around 130,000 clones, 8.5% to 10% of them singletons. This clone was counted a few times. V was clipped by 2 bases and J by 7 bases; unmatched bases: 1. Germline CDR1 and CDR2: LGHNA and YSLEER. This CDR3 spans 13 amino acids. Sequencing was performed on PBMCs. The gene calls are TRBV4-3 and TRBJ1-5, with 8 bases aligning to TRBD1. This sequence originates from a man between 40 and 49 years old in good health and CMV-seronegative. CDR3 in DNA: TGCGCCAGCAGCCAAAACAGGGGGCAGCCCCAGCATTTT. This translates into CASSQNRGQPQHF.